This T cell receptor beta chain was profiled in a study of CD4 T cells in relation to SARS-CoV-2 and coronaviruses. On the study more broadly: Controls used an HIV-1 Nef peptide pool or no peptide. Study results and caveats: In roughly two thirds of donors, memory CD4+ clonotypes crossrecognized SARS-CoV-2 and at least one common cold coronavirus spike. SARS-CoV-2-driven expansion was significantly weaker in crossreactive than monoreactive clones.

Repertoires were generated with immunoSEQ multiplex PCR, while TCRdb's copy carries only in-frame clones and drops some. The sample carries around 25,000 clones, 73% recorded once. CDR1 KGHSH and CDR2 LQKENI come from the germline V gene. The CDR3 is 16 residues long. After removal of 1 base from V and 4 bases from J, the junction contained 5 bases not matched to a gene. Unexposed donor CD4+ T cells date from about 2011-2018, before the COVID-19 pandemic. Isolation of CD4+ T cells took place after about 10 days in culture. Cultures held some 2.1 million PBMCs per well with around 9.4 IU/ml IL-2. Details on this clone: Its antigen is still unknown.

Sequencing used CD4+ T cells from PBMCs, cultured in vitro. The source of this sequence is a human donor in good health. This chain connects TRBV18 to TRBJ2-2; 8 nucleotides match TRBD2. The CDR3 is CASSPRRGATTGELFF. The CDR3 nucleotides read TGTGCCAGCTCACCACGGCGGGGGGCGACCACCGGGGAGCTGTTTTTT.